The clone carrying this TCR beta chain was observed a few times. What it binds is unknown. The data derive from a study of blood T cells in healthy people across ages. Whole-study results and caveats: Greater diversity and more naive CD4+ cells were seen in long-lived donors than in aged donors. Age advanced and TCR beta diversity per million T cells fell, roughly linearly.

Next came a second PCR, run for about 6 to 12 cycles, which used a sample-barcoded 5' primer along with a J-beta primer mix. TCRdb called the 5' RACE reads again in MiXCR, with one record for every CDR3 protein. The table lists approximately 800,000 distinct CDR3 sequences, roughly 56% of them singletons. The V gene's germline CDR1 is SNHLY and CDR2 FYNNEI. The CDR3 runs to 15 residues. Trimming removed 3 bases from V and 2 bases from J; junction bases left unmatched: 3. Donors each provided roughly 9.6 milliliters of peripheral blood. RNA extraction gave at least 5.5 micrograms of total RNA per sample.

This TCR came from a man aged 35 to 55 in good health. The sequencing input was blood. The V gene is TRBV2, the J gene TRBJ2-4; the match to TRBD1 covers 8 bases. The CDR3 loop is CASSDDRGTKNIQYF. For the CDR3, the DNA is TGTGCCAGCAGTGATGACAGGGGAACCAAAAACATTCAGTACTTC.